The clone carrying this T cell receptor beta chain was counted a single time. The data are from a study of blood T cell repertoires in COVID-19. The authors' processing: How many nucleated cells were present was estimated from reference gene primer amplification. Measured with immunoSEQ multiplex PCR; TCRdb has only the in-frame clones, and not every one. V and J calls plus clone size are reproduced from that table; the DNA served to infer D and trimming. The top ten clones hold approximately 7.5% of a sample with 250,000 to 350,000 clones, about nine tenths of them seen once. Patients at the Seattle site were enrolled during active infection and followed longitudinally. Sequenced sample: peripheral blood. This clonotype was sampled from a woman aged 30 to 39 with COVID-19, enrolled during active disease.

DNA for the CDR3: TGTGCCAGCAGCGTAGATGGACAGGGGGCTGCTGAAGCTTTCTTT. Its protein is CASSVDGQGAAEAFF. V is TRBV9 and J is TRBJ1-1, with 11 positions matching TRBD1. CDR3 length equals 15 residues. Germline V gene sequence: CDR1 SGDLS, CDR2 YYNGEE. The V segment lost 0 bases and the J segment 6 bases; nucleotides outside the gene matches: 4.